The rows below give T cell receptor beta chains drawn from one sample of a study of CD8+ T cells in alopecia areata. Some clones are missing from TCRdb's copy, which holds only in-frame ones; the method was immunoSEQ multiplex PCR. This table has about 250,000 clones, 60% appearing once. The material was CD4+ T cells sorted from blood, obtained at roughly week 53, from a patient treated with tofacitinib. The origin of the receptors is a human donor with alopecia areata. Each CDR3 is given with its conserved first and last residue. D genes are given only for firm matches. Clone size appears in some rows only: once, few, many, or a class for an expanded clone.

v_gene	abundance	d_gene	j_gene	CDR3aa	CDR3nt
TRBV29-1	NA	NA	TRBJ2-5	CSVGPYRVETQYF	TGCAGCGTTGGGCCATACAGGGTAGAGACCCAGTACTTC
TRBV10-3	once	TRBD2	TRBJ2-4	CATSLGLSSGGDSIQYF	TGTGCCACCAGTCTAGGGCTGTCTAGCGGGGGGGACAGCATTCAGTACTTC
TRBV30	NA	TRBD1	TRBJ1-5	CAWSVSRQGPQPQHF	TGTGCCTGGAGTGTATCGAGACAGGGTCCCCAGCCCCAGCATTTT
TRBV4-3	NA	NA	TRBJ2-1	CASSQVWRFSSYNEQFF	TGCGCCAGCAGCCAAGTTTGGCGGTTTAGCTCCTACAATGAGCAGTTCTTC
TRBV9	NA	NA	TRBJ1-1	CASSETGTPNTEAFF	TGTGCCAGCAGCGAGACCGGGACACCAAACACTGAAGCTTTCTTT
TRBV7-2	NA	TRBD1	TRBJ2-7	CASSLTTGRSYEQYF	TGTGCCAGCAGCTTGACGACAGGGCGCTCTTACGAGCAGTACTTC
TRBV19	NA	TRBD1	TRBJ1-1	CASSKRQGLYTEAFF	TGTGCCAGTAGTAAAAGACAGGGCTTGTACACTGAAGCTTTCTTT
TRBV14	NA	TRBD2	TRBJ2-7	CASSQEGAGLDEQYF	TGTGCCAGCAGCCAAGAGGGAGCGGGACTGGACGAGCAGTACTTC
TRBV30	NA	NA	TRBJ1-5	CAWRKGTLRDQPQHF	TGTGCCTGGAGAAAAGGGACTTTGAGGGATCAGCCCCAGCATTTT
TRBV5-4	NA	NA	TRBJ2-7	CASSFPTQGLSYEQYF	TGTGCCAGCAGCTTCCCTACTCAGGGACTTTCCTACGAGCAGTACTTC
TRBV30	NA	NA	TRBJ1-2	CAWSSTLGRNGYTF	TGTGCCTGGAGCTCCACCCTCGGCAGAAATGGCTACACCTTC
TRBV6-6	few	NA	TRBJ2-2	CASSTGRTGELFF	TGTGCCAGCAGCACAGGGCGAACCGGGGAGCTGTTTTTT
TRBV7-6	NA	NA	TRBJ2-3	CASSLADVFSPGRRTQYF	TGTGCCAGCAGCTTAGCGGACGTCTTTTCGCCCGGGCGGCGGACGCAGTATTTT
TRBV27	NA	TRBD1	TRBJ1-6	CASSLTTGGRSPLHF	TGTGCCAGCAGTTTAACGACAGGGGGCAGGTCACCCCTCCACTTT
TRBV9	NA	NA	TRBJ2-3	CASSVGELKDTQYF	TGTGCCAGCAGCGTAGGAGAGTTGAAAGATACGCAGTATTTT
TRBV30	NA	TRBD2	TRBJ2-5	CAWRTTSGGAGTQYF	TGTGCCTGGAGAACCACTAGCGGGGGGGCCGGGACCCAGTACTTC
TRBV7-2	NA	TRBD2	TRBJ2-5	CASSLDRGREPQYF	TGTGCCAGCAGCTTAGACCGGGGGAGGGAGCCCCAGTACTTC
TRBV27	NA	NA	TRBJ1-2	CASRMHGLYGYTF	TGTGCCAGCAGGATGCACGGCCTCTATGGCTACACCTTC
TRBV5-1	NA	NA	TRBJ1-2	CASSFRSDYGYTF	TGCGCCAGCAGCTTCAGGTCGGACTATGGCTACACCTTC
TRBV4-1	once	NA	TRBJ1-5	CASSQVGGGQPQHF	TGCGCCAGCAGCCAAGTTGGTGGCGGTCAGCCCCAGCATTTT
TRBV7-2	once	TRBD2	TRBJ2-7	CASSLSSGSYEQYF	TGTGCCAGCAGCTTATCTAGCGGCTCCTACGAGCAGTACTTC
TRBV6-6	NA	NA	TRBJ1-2	CASSLEGYYGYTF	TGTGCCAGCAGCCTCGAGGGATACTATGGCTACACCTTC
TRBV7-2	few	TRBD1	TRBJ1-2	CASSFQGADGYTF	TGTGCCAGCAGTTTTCAGGGGGCGGATGGCTACACCTTC
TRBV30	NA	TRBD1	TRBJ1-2	CAWSSPRDRGNYGYTF	TGTGCCTGGAGTTCCCCCCGGGACAGGGGGAACTATGGCTACACCTTC
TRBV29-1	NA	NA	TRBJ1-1	CSVDQGPEAFF	TGCAGCGTTGATCAGGGTCCTGAAGCTTTCTTT
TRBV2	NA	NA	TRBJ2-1	CASTLPGLGGFF	TGTGCCAGCACCCTCCCGGGACTTGGAGGATTCTTC
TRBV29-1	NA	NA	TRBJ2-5	CSVVIGRETQYF	TGCAGCGTTGTAATCGGGCGGGAGACCCAGTACTTC
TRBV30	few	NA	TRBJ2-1	CAWSGISEREAYNEQFF	TGTGCCTGGAGTGGTATCTCGGAGAGGGAGGCCTACAATGAGCAGTTCTTC
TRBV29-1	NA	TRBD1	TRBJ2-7	CSGGPGTGVNEQYF	TGCAGCGGCGGTCCAGGGACAGGGGTTAACGAGCAGTACTTC
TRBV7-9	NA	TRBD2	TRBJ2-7	CASSRSGAPHEQYF	TGTGCCAGCAGCCGGAGCGGGGCCCCCCACGAGCAGTACTTC
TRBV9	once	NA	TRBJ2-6	CASSVAQLSSGANVLTF	TGTGCCAGCAGCGTAGCACAGTTATCCTCTGGGGCCAACGTCCTGACTTTC
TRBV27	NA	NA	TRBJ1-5	CASSRTSRHRDQPQHF	TGTGCCAGCAGTAGGACGTCCCGTCATCGGGATCAGCCCCAGCATTTT